The 28 T cell receptor beta chains below were found in one sample sequenced in a study of shared clonotypes between healthy human individuals. Here immunoSEQ multiplex PCR was the method, and the copy in TCRdb shows in-frame clones only, minus some. The profile covers about 980,000 clones, with 76% appearing a single time and about 1.5% taken by the ten largest. The sequencing input was memory CD4+ T cells sorted from blood. Subset: CD45RA-negative fraction. These receptors originate from a man aged 18 to 30 in good health.

The chain recombines TRBV9 with TRBJ2-3; D is unresolved. Looked up from germline, CDR1 is SGDLS and CDR2 is YYNGEE. The CDR3 runs to 14 residues. V was pared by 3 bases and J by 0 bases, with 8 bases between. CDR3 coding DNA: TGTGCCAGCAGCGGGTTACTTAGCACAGATACGCAGTATTTT. The encoded protein is CASSGLLSTDTQYF.

The rearrangement links TRBV7-2 to TRBJ1-2, with a tentative D call TRBD1 (6 bases). Trimming cost V 4 bases and J 4 bases, with 16 bases left between them. From germline, CDR1 is SGHTA and CDR2 FQGNSA. CDR3 length: 15 residues. The CDR3 region has the DNA TGTGCCAGCAGCTCCCTAGGGGGGCACGGCTATGGCTACACCTTC. Amino acid sequence: CASSSLGGHGYGYTF.

This rearrangement joins TRBV2 to TRBJ1-2, with 7 bases lining up with TRBD1. The CDR3 is 14 residues long. V trimming: 10 bases; J trimming: 4 bases; junction bases outside the gene matches: 12. The germline V gene encodes CDR1 SNHLY and CDR2 FYNNEI. CDR3 in amino acids: CATQIDGTVYGYTF. The CDR3 DNA reads TGTGCCACCCAAATTGACGGGACAGTCTATGGCTACACCTTC.

About this clone itself: Distinct nucleotide sequences in the sample also encode this CDR3. The chain joins TRBV5-4 to TRBJ1-6; maybe TRBD1 (6 bases). CDR1 is SGHNT and CDR2 is YYREEE in the germline V gene (reference sequence). The CDR3 runs to 16 residues. V gave up 4 bases and J gave up 7 bases, with 18 bases separating them. The CDR3: CASSLGQGGRNSPLHF. In nucleotides, the CDR3 is TGTGCCAGCAGCCTGGGCCAAGGGGGACGAAATTCACCCCTCCACTTT. Using reference TRBV5-4 and TRBJ1-6 for the parts outside the CDR3, the full variable domain is ETGVTQSPTHLIKTRGQQVTLRCSSQSGHNTVSWYQQALGQGPQFIFQYYREEENGRGNFPPRFSGLQFPNYSSELNVNALELDDSALYLCASSLGQGGRNSPLHFGNGTRLTVT.

This clone was observed a few times. This chain uses TRBV5-4 with TRBJ1-2; no reliable D call. V was shortened by 6 bases and J by 0 bases, with 15 bases between the two germline ends. Per germline, CDR1 SGHNT and CDR2 YYREEE (reference sequence). CDR3 size: 15 residues. CDR3 sequence (DNA): TGTGCCAGCATTCCTGACCGCTATGCTAACTATGGCTACACCTTC. The encoded protein is CASIPDRYANYGYTF.

The genes are TRBV19 and TRBJ2-1, with TRBD2 as a possible D gene (6 bases). The CDR3 consists of 15 residues. Deletions cut 6 bases from V and 9 bases from J, with 21 bases between. Germline-derived CDR1 and CDR2 are LNHDA and SQIVND (reference sequence). CDR3 in DNA: TGTGCCAGTAGCAGTATGGGGGGTAGATCCGGTGAGCAGTTCTTC. Translation: CASSSMGGRSGEQFF. The variable domain in full, completed from reference TRBV19 and TRBJ2-1, reads DGGITQSPKYLFRKEGQNVTLSCEQNLNHDAMYWYRQDPGQGLRLIYYSQIVNDFQKGDIAEGYSVSREKKESFPLTVTSAQKNPTAFYLCASSSMGGRSGEQFFGPGTRLTVL.

The gene calls are TRBV6-6 and TRBJ2-1; D call uncertain. Germline V gene sequence: CDR1 MNHNY, CDR2 SVGAGI (reference sequence). The CDR3 consists of 12 residues. Trimming shortened V by 7 bases and J by 0 bases, and 4 bases separated the two germline ends. CDR3 residues: CASKGSYNEQFF. CDR3 in DNA: TGTGCCAGCAAGGGCTCCTACAATGAGCAGTTCTTC.

Of note for this clone: Possible read error: a much larger clone is one base away. The V gene is TRBV7-9, the J gene TRBJ2-1; D not resolved. V dropped 0 bases and J dropped 9 bases, with 6 bases sitting between them. There are 12 residues in the CDR3. In germline, CDR1 is SEHNR, CDR2 FQNEAQ (reference sequence). CDR3 sequence: CASSLALGEQFF. CDR3 nucleotides: TGTGCCAGCAGCTTAGCGCTGGGTGAGCAGTTCTTC.

This clone was observed once. The rearrangement links TRBV6-1 to TRBJ1-1; no firm D call. The V end was cut by 5 bases, the J end by 2 bases, with 9 bases between. Looked up from germline, CDR1 is MNHNS and CDR2 is SASEGT. The CDR3 has 13 residues. This CDR3 is CASSKNYNTEAFF. DNA of the CDR3: TGTGCCAGCAGTAAGAATTACAACACTGAAGCTTTCTTT.

This clone has just a few counts. The CDR3 region has the DNA TGTGCCAGCACCCTAGCGACGGCCTCCTACGAGCAGTACTTC. It translates to CASTLATASYEQYF. The chain couples TRBV7-2 to TRBJ2-7, with a tentative D call TRBD2 (6 bases). The CDR3 is 14 residues long. V lost 7 bases and J 0 bases, leaving 13 bases between the germline ends. Germline V gene lookup returns CDR1 SGHTA and CDR2 FQGNSA.

The rearrangement joins TRBV11-2 to TRBJ2-3, with D hard to call. With 2 bases removed from V and 1 base from J, the gap between germline ends came to 4 bases. This CDR3 spans 13 amino acids. Germline V gives CDR1 SGHAT, CDR2 FQNNGV. The CDR3 loop reads CASSLFGTDTQYF. Here the CDR3 DNA reads TGTGCCAGCAGCTTATTTGGCACAGATACGCAGTATTTT.

V and J are TRBV28 and TRBJ2-7; tentative D call: TRBD2 (6 bases). Trimming pared 5 bases from V and 1 base from J, leaving 12 bases between. CDR3 length equals 14 residues. Germline lookup yields CDR1 MDHEN and CDR2 SYDVKM. Here the CDR3 DNA reads TGTGCCAGCAGTCCTGGAGGGTCATCCTACGAGCAGTACTTC. Residues: CASSPGGSSYEQYF.

This clone was counted a few times. V is TRBV14 and J is TRBJ2-5; D may be TRBD1 (6 bases). The V and J ends lost 4 bases and 2 bases respectively, with 14 bases between them. The CDR3 spans 15 residues. Per the germline V gene, CDR1 is SGHDN and CDR2 is FVKESK. In DNA, the CDR3 is TGTGCCAGCAGCCGCCGGACAGTTATACAAGAGACCCAGTACTTC. It encodes CASSRRTVIQETQYF.

The chain carries TRBV6-1 and TRBJ2-3; 10 positions match TRBD2. J lost 2 bases, V lost 7 bases, and 6 bases had no gene match. The CDR3 is 15 residues long. The germline CDR1 and CDR2 sequences are MNHNS and SASEGT. CDR3 nucleotide sequence: TGTGCCAGCACCAATAGCGGGGGGATCACAGATACGCAGTATTTT. It encodes CASTNSGGITDTQYF.

The chain joins TRBV11-2 to TRBJ2-3; a weak D match, TRBD2 (5 bases). V lost 5 bases and J 1 base, leaving 10 bases between the germline ends. This CDR3 has 14 residues. Germline V gives CDR1 SGHAT, CDR2 FQNNGV. This chain's CDR3 is CASSRVGGTDTQYF. The CDR3 region has the DNA TGTGCCAGCAGCCGCGTCGGGGGCACAGATACGCAGTATTTT.

The CDR3 loop is CASRALGQGAFQPQHF. The DNA of the CDR3 is TGTGCCAGCAGAGCGCTAGGACAGGGGGCTTTTCAGCCCCAGCATTTT. This chain connects TRBV27 to TRBJ1-5, with TRBD1 identical over 11 bases. Germline V gives CDR1 MNHEY, CDR2 SMNVEV (reference sequence). CDR3 length: 16 residues. V gave up 6 bases and J gave up 6 bases; unmatched junction bases: 10.

The rearrangement uses TRBV2 and TRBJ2-7; 7 bases are shared with TRBD2. Trimming removed 8 bases from V and 6 bases from J; junction bases left unmatched: 13. Per the germline V gene, CDR1 is SNHLY and CDR2 is FYNNEI. CDR3 size: 14 residues. Here the CDR3 DNA reads TGTGCCAGCTCCACTACTGGCGGGAGAGTCGAGCAGTACTTC. Protein: CASSTTGGRVEQYF.

The count of this clone is one. The gene calls are TRBV5-1 and TRBJ2-7; D is possibly TRBD1 (6 bases). Germline CDR1 SGHRS, CDR2 YFSETQ. V dropped 0 bases and J dropped 1 base, with 11 bases sitting between them. The CDR3 spans 15 residues. Here the CDR3 DNA reads TGCGCCAGCAGCTTGGAATCAGGACAGTCCTACGAGCAGTACTTC. This sequence encodes CASSLESGQSYEQYF.

This rearrangement joins TRBV5-5 to TRBJ2-7; tentatively, D is TRBD1 (6 bases). This CDR3 is built from 16 residues. Germline V CDR1 and CDR2: SGHKS, YYEKEE (reference sequence). V was pared by 1 base and J by 9 bases, with 23 bases between. CDR3 loop: CASSLSRGPSLWGQYF. For the CDR3, the DNA is TGTGCCAGCAGCTTGAGCAGGGGACCCTCCCTTTGGGGGCAGTACTTC.

CDR3 region: CASSLDWGPQETQYF. DNA for the CDR3: TGTGCCAGCAGCTTAGATTGGGGGCCTCAAGAGACCCAGTACTTC. The gene calls are TRBV11-2 and TRBJ2-5, with a possible D match to TRBD1 (6 bases). The germline V and J ends were trimmed by 0 bases and 2 bases, with 10 bases remaining between them. The CDR3 loop spans 15 amino acids. Germline assignment: CDR1 SGHAT and CDR2 FQNNGV.

This clone has a single count. The chain links TRBV11-3 to TRBJ2-4; 8 positions agree with TRBD2. V gave up 1 base and J gave up 3 bases; unmatched junction bases: 8. CDR3 length: 17 residues. Germline-derived CDR1 and CDR2 are SGHNT and YENEEA. The CDR3 sequence is CASSLVGGGTSKNIQYF. The CDR3 nucleotides read TGTGCCAGCAGCTTAGTTGGCGGGGGGACCAGCAAAAACATTCAGTACTTC.

In this sample, this clone turned up once. V gene TRBV18 combines with J gene TRBJ2-7, with TRBD1 identical over 10 bases. This CDR3 comprises 15 residues. CDR1 is KGHSH, CDR2 LQKENI, per germline. J lost 3 bases, V lost 4 bases, and 6 bases had no gene match. Here the CDR3 DNA reads TGTGCCAGCTCACGAACGACAGGGGGCAGCTACGAGCAGTACTTC. This gives the protein CASSRTTGGSYEQYF. The entire variable domain, with the rest obtained from reference TRBV18 and TRBJ2-7, is as follows: NAGVMQNPRHLVRRRGQEARLRCSPMKGHSHVYWYRQLPEEGLKFMVYLQKENIIDESGMPKERFSAEFPKEGPSILRIQQVVRGDSAAYFCASSRTTGGSYEQYFGPGTRLTVT.

The J gene is TRBJ2-2, the V gene TRBV5-1, with 8 bases lining up with TRBD1. In germline, CDR1 is SGHRS, CDR2 YFSETQ. This CDR3 has 14 amino acids. Unmatched junction bases numbered 7, after V lost 2 bases and J lost 10 bases. The CDR3 is CASSFGQGRAELFF. As DNA, the CDR3 is TGCGCCAGCAGCTTCGGACAGGGACGCGCGGAGCTGTTTTTT. Using reference TRBV5-1 and TRBJ2-2 for the parts outside the CDR3, the full variable domain is KAGVTQTPRYLIKTRGQQVTLSCSPISGHRSVSWYQQTPGQGLQFLFEYFSETQRNKGNFPGRFSGRQFSNSRSEMNVSTLELGDSALYLCASSFGQGRAELFFGEGSRLTVL.

This clone was detected once. The chain recombines TRBV6-5 with TRBJ1-1; D ambiguous. CDR1 is MNHEY and CDR2 is SVGAGI in the germline V gene. V gave up 5 bases and J gave up 1 base, with 5 bases separating them. This CDR3 is 12 amino acids long. The CDR3 sequence: CASSQTNTEAFF. Here the CDR3 DNA reads TGTGCCAGCAGTCAGACGAACACTGAAGCTTTCTTT.

V is TRBV18 and J is TRBJ2-4; maybe TRBD2 (5 bases). With 2 bases removed from V and 0 bases from J, the gap between germline ends came to 14 bases. The length of the CDR3 is 17 residues. CDR1 and CDR2 (germline): KGHSH, LQKENI. The CDR3 DNA follows: TGTGCCAGCTCACCATCTGGACTTGTCCTAGCCAAAAACATTCAGTACTTC. It translates to CASSPSGLVLAKNIQYF.

CDR3 nucleotides: TGTGCCAGCTCACCGCAGGGGTCAGGAGGGGCCTACGAGCAGTACTTC. Residues: CASSPQGSGGAYEQYF. V and J are TRBV18 and TRBJ2-7, with D possibly being TRBD1 or TRBD2 (6 bases each). Trimming took off 3 bases at V and 2 bases at J, with 17 bases between the two ends. Looked up from germline, CDR1 is KGHSH and CDR2 is LQKENI. The CDR3 is made up of 16 amino acids.

This clone showed up many times. The chain joins TRBV6-1 to TRBJ2-5; D is ambiguous. Trimming cost V 4 bases and J 2 bases, with 8 bases left between them. The CDR3 extends over 13 amino acids. Germline V CDR1 and CDR2: MNHNS, SASEGT. CDR3 in amino acids: CASSGYPQETQYF. The DNA of the CDR3 is TGTGCCAGCAGTGGCTATCCTCAAGAGACCCAGTACTTC.

Of note for this clone: This same CDR3 is encoded by further DNA sequences in the sample. This chain connects TRBV11-2 to TRBJ1-1; D may be TRBD1 (6 bases). V dropped 6 bases and J dropped 1 base, with 9 bases sitting between them. CDR1 and CDR2 from the germline V gene are SGHAT and FQNNGV. This CDR3 has 13 residues. CDR3 coding DNA: TGTGCCAGCAGACTACAGGGGAACACTGAAGCTTTCTTT. It encodes CASRLQGNTEAFF.